The 5 T cell receptor beta chains presented below share a single source sample, sequenced in a study of T cells after yellow fever vaccination. TCRdb re-called the 5' RACE reads through MiXCR, storing one row per CDR3 protein. The sample consists of 250,000 or so distinct CDR3 sequences, around 3.5% of them appearing once. The sample here was PBMCs, taken 15 days after the yellow fever booster vaccination. The receptors were sampled from a man younger than 35 who received the YFV17D yellow fever vaccine.

This clonotype was seen repeatedly, ten times or more. V usage is TRBV6-6 and J usage is TRBJ2-5, with D hard to call. Looked up from germline, CDR1 is MNHNY and CDR2 is SVGAGI (reference sequence). The CDR3 sequence is 15 residues long. V was shortened by 5 bases and J by 5 bases, with 18 bases between the two germline ends. The CDR3 DNA reads TGTGCCAGCAGTCCCCGGGCCGTGGTCTGGGAGACCCAGTACTTC. Translation gives CASSPRAVVWETQYF.

This clonotype was observed at least ten times. This rearrangement joins TRBV5-1 to TRBJ2-3, with TRBD1 matching over 7 bases. After removal of 3 bases from V and 2 bases from J, the junction contained 9 bases not matched to a gene. This CDR3 has 16 residues. Germline V gene sequence: CDR1 SGHRS, CDR2 YFSETQ. The CDR3 sequence: CASSSNRGQITDTQYF. DNA for the CDR3: TGCGCCAGCAGCTCGAACAGGGGCCAAATCACAGATACGCAGTATTTT.

This clonotype was observed at least ten times. This chain connects TRBV7-9 to TRBJ2-7; no clear D gene. Trimming pared 5 bases from V and 3 bases from J, leaving 8 bases between. Germline values: CDR1 SEHNR, CDR2 FQNEAQ (reference sequence). The CDR3 is made up of 12 amino acids. This chain's CDR3 is CASSQAGYEQYV. CDR3 DNA: TGTGCCAGCAGCCAGGCCGGCTACGAGCAGTACGTC.

This clonotype has at least ten counts. The chain combines TRBV12-3 or TRBV12-4 with TRBJ2-5; 12 bases are shared with TRBD2. V lost 3 bases, J lost 5 bases, and 4 bases stayed unmatched. The CDR3 has 15 amino acids. The CDR3 reads CASSLLAGGPETQYF. The CDR3 DNA is TGTGCCAGCAGTTTGCTAGCGGGGGGGCCGGAGACCCAGTACTTC.

Many counts were recorded for this clonotype. The chain joins TRBV20-1 to TRBJ2-5, with 11 positions matching TRBD2. The J segment lost 3 bases and the V segment lost 6 bases, leaving 3 bases of the junction unmatched. CDR3 length equals 13 residues. Germline values: CDR1 DFQATT, CDR2 SNEGSKA (reference sequence). The CDR3 protein is CSAGTSGEETQYF. CDR3 sequence (DNA): TGCAGTGCGGGGACTAGCGGAGAAGAGACCCAGTACTTC.